Below are 18 T cell receptor beta chains sequenced from a single sample in a study of blood T cell repertoires in COVID-19 (dated by TCRdb to the early 2020s). The library was generated by the immunoSEQ multiplex PCR assay. TCRdb stores this immuneACCESS table with in-frame sequences only. Part of the clones is absent; in the studies checked, under half of the shortfall reflects unresolved V genes, and no reason is known for the rest. The sample table contains 12,000 to 15,000 clones; only one count was recorded for approximately 90% of them. The top ten clones comprise around 34% of the sample. Sequencing was performed on peripheral blood. All receptors come from a human donor in a cohort sampled during active COVID-19.

This chain connects TRBV30 to TRBJ2-7, with 10 positions matching TRBD2. The V gene's germline CDR1 is GTSNPN and CDR2 SVGIG (reference sequence). Germline trimming cut 0 bases from V and 2 bases from J; bases unmatched to any gene: 10. The CDR3 covers 17 residues. CDR3 in DNA: TGTGCCTGGAGTGTATACGCCCCTAGCGGGAGAACCTACGAGCAGTACTTC. Translated, it gives CAWSVYAPSGRTYEQYF.

The chain recombines TRBV9 with TRBJ1-1; D possibly corresponds to TRBD1 (5 bases). The CDR3 runs to 15 residues. Germline CDR1 and CDR2: SGDLS and YYNGEE. V dropped 4 bases and J dropped 0 bases, with 13 bases sitting between them. The CDR3 nucleotides are TGTGCCAGCAGCCCGGGGGGATTGCTGAACACTGAAGCTTTCTTT. Translating it yields CASSPGGLLNTEAFF.

The chain links TRBV4-2 to TRBJ1-2, with 7 bases lining up with TRBD1. The CDR3 loop spans 16 amino acids. The V gene end was trimmed by 4 bases and the J gene end by 4 bases; junction bases not matched to a gene: 12. CDR1 is LGHNA, CDR2 YNFKEQ, per germline. The CDR3 nucleotides are TGTGCCAGCAGCCCAGGGGGTGAGGCGGGGTCCTATGGCTACACCTTC. Translating gives CASSPGGEAGSYGYTF.

This clone showed up just once. The V call is TRBV5-5, the J call TRBJ2-1; the match to TRBD2 covers 9 bases. The ends lost 4 bases at V and 10 bases at J; junction bases unmatched: 18. This CDR3 spans 17 amino acids. Germline V gene lookup returns CDR1 SGHKS and CDR2 YYEKEE (reference sequence). The CDR3 protein is CASSPEWRAGGPREQFF. In DNA form, the CDR3 reads TGTGCCAGCAGCCCGGAGTGGAGAGCGGGGGGACCTAGGGAGCAGTTCTTC.

This clone has just one count. This chain connects TRBV7-9 to TRBJ2-2, with 7 bases fitting TRBD1. Germline lookup yields CDR1 SEHNR and CDR2 FQNEAQ (reference sequence). The CDR3 consists of 16 residues. The junction had 6 bases not matched to a gene; V was cut back by 0 bases and J by 5 bases. CDR3 bases: TGTGCCAGCAGCTTAGCGGGAGCAGGGGGAACCGGGGAGCTGTTTTTT. Its translation is CASSLAGAGGTGELFF.

This clone has only one observation. The chain links TRBV5-6 to TRBJ1-4, with D possibly matching TRBD1 (5 bases). V lost 1 base to trimming and J lost 5 bases, with 9 bases between them. The germline gives CDR1 SGHDT, CDR2 YYEEEE. The CDR3 spans 14 residues. The CDR3 loop reads CASSLLRGNEKLFF. CDR3 nucleotide sequence: TGTGCCAGCAGCTTGCTCCGGGGGAATGAAAAACTGTTTTTT.

The chain joins TRBV12-5 to TRBJ2-7; a weak D match, TRBD1 (6 bases). The CDR3 is 16 residues long. Deletions cut 7 bases from V and 1 base from J, with 20 bases between. Germline CDR1 and CDR2: LGHNT and FRNRAP. The CDR3 DNA reads as TGTGCTAGTGTTGGTCGGGACACCAGGCAGTCCTACGAGCAGTACTTC. This codes for CASVGRDTRQSYEQYF.

V is TRBV19 and J is TRBJ2-1, with 11 bases fitting TRBD2. There are 16 residues in the CDR3. Germline values: CDR1 LNHDA, CDR2 SQIVND (reference sequence). V shed 9 bases, J shed 2 bases, and the junction held 9 bases outside the gene matches. As DNA, the CDR3 is TGTGCCAGCGGTCTAGCGGGAGGTCGGACCTACAATGAGCAGTTCTTC. Its translation is CASGLAGGRTYNEQFF.

This chain uses TRBV7-3 with TRBJ2-1, with D possibly being TRBD2 (5 bases). Deletions cut 5 bases from V and 2 bases from J, with 13 bases between. The germline CDR1 and CDR2 sequences are SGHTA and FQGTGA. CDR3 length equals 15 residues. In nucleotides, the CDR3 is TGTGCCAGCAGCAAAGGAGGTGAGCCCTACAATGAGCAGTTCTTC. As protein: CASSKGGEPYNEQFF.

This clone was seen only once. V usage is TRBV19 and J usage is TRBJ2-1, with 10 bases fitting TRBD2. This CDR3 region has 14 residues. Per germline, CDR1 LNHDA and CDR2 SQIVND (reference sequence). The V segment lost 1 base and the J segment 10 bases; nucleotides outside the gene matches: 4. The CDR3 DNA reads TGTGCCAGTAGTATAGGGCTAGCGGGGGCCGAGCAGTTCTTC. This translates into CASSIGLAGAEQFF. Drawing the rest from reference TRBV19 and TRBJ2-1, the complete variable domain is DGGITQSPKYLFRKEGQNVTLSCEQNLNHDAMYWYRQDPGQGLRLIYYSQIVNDFQKGDIAEGYSVSREKKESFPLTVTSAQKNPTAFYLCASSIGLAGAEQFFGPGTRLTVL.

This chain joins TRBV14 and TRBJ2-7; weak D call: TRBD1 (6 bases). This CDR3 is 15 amino acids long. Germline V lookup: CDR1 SGHDN, CDR2 FVKESK. V was pared by 4 bases and J by 3 bases, with 16 bases between. The CDR3 is CASSPHRTAVYEQYF. The CDR3 DNA reads as TGTGCCAGCAGCCCCCACCGGACAGCCGTCTACGAGCAGTACTTC.

The gene calls are TRBV6-1 and TRBJ2-2, with D perhaps TRBD2 (5 bases). Germline V lookup: CDR1 MNHNS, CDR2 SASEGT. Trimming pared 3 bases from V and 6 bases from J, leaving 14 bases between. CDR3 size: 15 residues. In nucleotides, the CDR3 is TGTGCCAGCAGTGAGAGTCGGGGTGAGGCCGGGGAGCTGTTTTTT. It is translated as CASSESRGEAGELFF.

In this sample, this clone turned up once. The chain uses TRBV5-5 and TRBJ1-2; D call uncertain. V lost 0 bases and J 4 bases, leaving 10 bases between the germline ends. The length of the CDR3 is 14 residues. CDR1 and CDR2 from the germline V gene are SGHKS and YYEKEE (reference sequence). The CDR3, as DNA: TGTGCCAGCAGCTTGGCACGAGGATCCTATGGCTACACCTTC. Amino acids: CASSLARGSYGYTF.

The chain links TRBV9 to TRBJ2-1; D unresolved. Trimming removed 0 bases from V and 8 bases from J, with 12 bases in between. There are 14 residues in the CDR3. Germline CDR1 SGDLS, CDR2 YYNGEE. The CDR3 coding sequence is TGTGCCAGCAGCGTAGGAGGTTCCGGCGATGAGCAGTTCTTC. This codes for CASSVGGSGDEQFF.

The chain recombines TRBV27 with TRBJ2-7; maybe TRBD1 (6 bases). The germline gives CDR1 MNHEY, CDR2 SMNVEV (reference sequence). This CDR3 has 14 amino acids. V was clipped by 3 bases and J by 2 bases, with 11 bases between them. The CDR3 sequence: CASSLTGHPYEQYF. For the CDR3, the DNA is TGTGCCAGCAGTTTGACGGGACATCCCTACGAGCAGTACTTC.

The chain employs TRBV13 and TRBJ2-5, with D possibly matching TRBD2 (5 bases). The ends were cut back, 2 bases at V and 4 bases at J, with 5 bases in the middle. Germline V gene data show CDR1 as PRHDT and CDR2 as FYEKMQ (reference sequence). This CDR3 spans 12 amino acids. CDR3 region: CASSLSGETQYF. The CDR3 DNA follows: TGTGCCAGCAGCTTAAGCGGAGAGACCCAGTACTTC.

V gene TRBV9 combines with J gene TRBJ2-7; D gene unclear. CDR3 length: 15 residues. The germline V gene encodes CDR1 SGDLS and CDR2 YYNGEE. V gave up 0 bases and J gave up 0 bases, with 10 bases separating them. The CDR3 sequence: CASSVGALVSYEQYF. CDR3 DNA sequence: TGTGCCAGCAGCGTAGGGGCACTCGTCTCCTACGAGCAGTACTTC.

As regards this clone: The same CDR3 also results from other DNA sequences found in this sample. This rearrangement joins TRBV6-1 to TRBJ2-3; the match to TRBD2 covers 12 bases. The CDR3 length is 15 residues. V lost 2 bases and J lost 4; bases outside the gene matches: 1. Germline V gene sequence: CDR1 MNHNS, CDR2 SASEGT. CDR3 sequence (DNA): TGTGCCAGCAGTGAACTAGCGGGGGGGCCAGATACGCAGTATTTT. Its translation is CASSELAGGPDTQYF.